One sample yielded the 26 T cell receptor beta chains listed below, sequenced in a study of T cell responses to AZD1222 COVID-19 vaccine. TCRdb's table, derived via immunoSEQ multiplex PCR, lists solely in-frame clones and lacks some. The sample lists 98,000 or so clones, 88% seen once, with around 8.7% in the top ten. The specimen comprised peripheral blood, sampled on day 0 of AZD1222 vaccination. The source is an adult in good health.

The chain employs TRBV7-3 and TRBJ2-1, with 11 nucleotides matching TRBD2. There are 15 residues in the CDR3. V lost 4 bases and J lost 4; bases outside the gene matches: 3. The germline V gene encodes CDR1 SGHTA and CDR2 FQGTGA. CDR3 DNA sequence: TGTGCCAGCAGCTCTAGACTAGCGGGGTACAATGAGCAGTTCTTC. Its translation is CASSSRLAGYNEQFF.

The gene calls are TRBV7-2 and TRBJ1-3, with a possible D match to TRBD1 (6 bases). CDR3 length equals 15 residues. The V end lost 1 base, the J end lost 4 bases, and 11 bases lay between the germline ends. Germline V gene data show CDR1 as SGHTA and CDR2 as FQGNSA. CDR3 DNA sequence: TGTGCCAGCAGCTTAGGGGGGGCAGGAGGAAACACCATATATTTT. Its protein is CASSLGGAGGNTIYF. Variable domain in full (rest from reference TRBV7-2 and TRBJ1-3): GAGVSQSPSNKVTEKGKDVELRCDPISGHTALYWYRQSLGQGLEFLIYFQGNSAPDKSGLPSDRFSAERTGGSVSTLTIQRTQQEDSAVYLCASSLGGAGGNTIYFGEGSWLTVV.

In DNA, the CDR3 is TGTGCCAGCAGCTTTCGGGACAACTACGAGCAGTACTTC. This sequence encodes CASSFRDNYEQYF. The chain employs TRBV7-8 and TRBJ2-7, with a possible D match to TRBD1 (6 bases). Germline assignment: CDR1 SGHVS and CDR2 FQNEAQ. Trimming took 3 bases from V and 3 from J, leaving 9 bases between them. The CDR3 consists of 13 residues.

This chain uses TRBV7-2 with TRBJ1-2; no definite D call. Trimming took off 1 base at V and 4 bases at J, with 10 bases between the two ends. Per the germline V gene, CDR1 is SGHTA and CDR2 is FQGNSA. This CDR3 has 14 amino acids. This CDR3 reads CASSLGPRLYGYTF. As DNA, the CDR3 is TGTGCCAGCAGCTTAGGCCCCCGGCTCTATGGCTACACCTTC.

The V call is TRBV7-2, the J call TRBJ1-5; 11 bases agree with TRBD1. In germline, CDR1 is SGHTA, CDR2 FQGNSA. This CDR3 comprises 16 residues. V lost 4 bases and J lost 5; bases outside the gene matches: 7. CDR3 region: CASSSGTGGWDQPQHF. CDR3 sequence (DNA): TGTGCCAGCAGCTCAGGGACAGGGGGATGGGATCAGCCCCAGCATTTT.

The chain is built from TRBV20-1 and TRBJ2-1, with a possible D match to TRBD1 (6 bases). CDR3 size: 15 residues. V lost 3 bases to trimming and J lost 0 bases, with 12 bases between them. Germline assignment: CDR1 DFQATT and CDR2 SNEGSKA (reference sequence). This CDR3 reads CSASGGLSSYNEQFF. For the CDR3, the DNA is TGCAGTGCTAGTGGGGGCCTTAGCTCCTACAATGAGCAGTTCTTC.

The table lists this clone with a few counts. This chain connects TRBV27 to TRBJ2-7; 7 positions agree with TRBD1. V gave up 5 bases and J gave up 5 bases; unmatched junction bases: 12. From germline, CDR1 is MNHEY and CDR2 SMNVEV (reference sequence). The CDR3 is 15 residues long. CDR3 nucleotide sequence: TGTGCCAGCAGTCCCCCTTCGACAGGGAAGGACGAGCAGTACTTC. It translates to CASSPPSTGKDEQYF.

J is TRBJ1-5 and V is TRBV19; D is unclear. V lost 5 bases, J lost 6 bases, and 11 bases lay in between. The CDR3 runs to 13 residues. Germline CDR1 LNHDA, CDR2 SQIVND (reference sequence). The CDR3 region has the DNA TGTGCCAGTAGTGAAGGTCTTGGTCAGCCCCAGCATTTT. Translating it yields CASSEGLGQPQHF.

The chain recombines TRBV28 with TRBJ1-3; no clear D gene. The germline gives CDR1 MDHEN, CDR2 SYDVKM. Trimming removed 4 bases at V and 1 base at J, with 20 bases between. This CDR3 has 18 residues. CDR3 protein: CASSSPGSAGRSGNTIYF. Written as DNA, the CDR3 is TGTGCCAGCAGTTCACCGGGCTCCGCGGGCCGATCTGGAAACACCATATATTTT.

This clone has a handful of counts. V and J are TRBV27 and TRBJ2-1; no clear D. Trimming stripped 9 bases from V and 6 bases from J, with 18 bases between. This CDR3 region has 14 residues. CDR1 and CDR2 from the germline V gene are MNHEY and SMNVEV (reference sequence). In nucleotides, the CDR3 is TGTGCCAGTGCCGCTCAACCATGGGGCAATGAGCAGTTCTTC. It encodes CASAAQPWGNEQFF.

The chain couples TRBV4-2 to TRBJ2-6; no definite D call. This CDR3 spans 17 amino acids. V lost 1 base and J lost 0, with 10 bases in between. Germline lookup yields CDR1 LGHNA and CDR2 YNFKEQ. CDR3 in amino acids: CASSQGVTASGANVLTF. CDR3 DNA: TGTGCCAGCAGCCAAGGGGTGACGGCCTCTGGGGCCAACGTCCTGACTTTC.

This clone was counted once. The genes are TRBV19 and TRBJ2-3; D is ambiguous. This CDR3 has 16 residues. The V and J ends lost 6 bases and 4 bases respectively, with 20 bases between them. Germline assignment: CDR1 LNHDA and CDR2 SQIVND (reference sequence). CDR3 DNA sequence: TGTGCCAGTAGGCCTCGAGTGGGTGCTGCGGCAGATACGCAGTATTTT. Translated, it gives CASRPRVGAAADTQYF.

The CDR3 DNA reads as TGTGCCAGCTCACCACAAGGGGGCTACGAGCAGTACTTC. Protein: CASSPQGGYEQYF. This sequence joins TRBV18 and TRBJ2-7; a possible D gene is TRBD1 (6 bases). The V gene's germline CDR1 is KGHSH and CDR2 LQKENI. The CDR3 loop spans 13 amino acids. V shed 1 base and J shed 3 bases, with 7 bases lying between them. The entire variable domain, with the rest obtained from reference TRBV18 and TRBJ2-7, is as follows: NAGVMQNPRHLVRRRGQEARLRCSPMKGHSHVYWYRQLPEEGLKFMVYLQKENIIDESGMPKERFSAEFPKEGPSILRIQQVVRGDSAAYFCASSPQGGYEQYFGPGTRLTVT.

The chain links TRBV19 to TRBJ1-5; 9 bases line up with TRBD1. CDR3 length: 17 amino acids. V shed 4 bases and J 4 bases; nucleotides not matched to a gene: 11. CDR1 and CDR2 from the germline V gene are LNHDA and SQIVND (reference sequence). Here the CDR3 reads CASSKERPGQGNQPQHF. CDR3 nucleotide sequence: TGTGCCAGTAGTAAGGAAAGGCCGGGACAGGGAAATCAGCCCCAGCATTTT.

The gene calls are TRBV10-1 and TRBJ2-7, with 8 bases that match TRBD1. The V gene end was trimmed by 5 bases and the J gene end by 7 bases; junction bases not matched to a gene: 10. The CDR3 runs to 14 residues. The germline gives CDR1 WNHNN, CDR2 SYGVQD (reference sequence). In nucleotides, the CDR3 is TGCGCCAGCAGTCACAGGACAGGGATAGGGGAGCAGTACTTC. It specifies CASSHRTGIGEQYF.

The chain couples TRBV6-6 to TRBJ1-2; D is ambiguous. Germline assignment: CDR1 MNHNY and CDR2 SVGAGI (reference sequence). The CDR3 sequence is 14 residues long. The V and J ends lost 6 bases and 7 bases respectively, with 18 bases between them. The CDR3: CASSREGGRSGYTF. The CDR3 DNA reads TGTGCCAGCAGCCGCGAGGGAGGGAGGAGTGGCTACACCTTC.

V usage is TRBV18 and J usage is TRBJ2-1, with 8 positions matching TRBD2. Trimming took 6 bases from V and 8 from J; bases not matched to a gene: 12. This CDR3 has 15 residues. Germline loops: CDR1 KGHSH, CDR2 LQKENI. DNA of the CDR3: TGTGCCAGCTCTACTCAAAGCGGGAGTGTGGATGAGCAGTTCTTC. Protein sequence: CASSTQSGSVDEQFF.

The CDR3 spells CASSKAWTSGRAEWEGNEQFF. In nucleotides, the CDR3 is TGTGCCAGCAGCAAGGCGTGGACTAGCGGGAGAGCTGAATGGGAGGGGAATGAGCAGTTCTTC. The genes are TRBV21-1 and TRBJ2-1; TRBD2 is the table's D call, not checked against the DNA. TRBV21-1 is described as a pseudogene. The CDR3 sequence is 21 residues long.

The gene calls are TRBV18 and TRBJ1-4; the D gene is possibly TRBD1 (6 bases). The germline V gene encodes CDR1 KGHSH and CDR2 LQKENI. V lost 0 bases and J 3 bases, leaving 8 bases between the germline ends. This CDR3 contains 15 residues. The CDR3 region is CASSPPGAPNEKLFF. The CDR3 DNA is TGTGCCAGCTCACCACCGGGGGCGCCTAATGAAAAACTGTTTTTT. The entire variable domain, with the rest obtained from reference TRBV18 and TRBJ1-4, is as follows: NAGVMQNPRHLVRRRGQEARLRCSPMKGHSHVYWYRQLPEEGLKFMVYLQKENIIDESGMPKERFSAEFPKEGPSILRIQQVVRGDSAAYFCASSPPGAPNEKLFFGSGTQLSVL.

The CDR3 region is CASSVVGAGSPEAFF. DNA for the CDR3: TGTGCCAGCAGCGTAGTCGGTGCCGGGTCTCCTGAAGCTTTCTTT. V gene TRBV9 combines with J gene TRBJ1-1; D not certain. V was shortened by 0 bases and J by 6 bases, with 15 bases between the two germline ends. This CDR3 has 15 residues. The germline V gene encodes CDR1 SGDLS and CDR2 YYNGEE.

This chain joins TRBV18 and TRBJ2-7; perhaps TRBD2 as D (6 bases). This CDR3 region has 14 residues. Germline V gene lookup returns CDR1 KGHSH and CDR2 LQKENI. Trimming left V 5 bases short and J 9 bases short, with 20 bases between. CDR3 nucleotides: TGTGCCAGCTCAGAATTTAGCGGAGCGTTAGGGCAGTACTTC. Its protein product is CASSEFSGALGQYF.

The table lists this clone with a few counts. In nucleotides, the CDR3 is TGTGCCAGCAGCTTAGCAGGGGGAGCTTTCTTT. It yields the protein CASSLAGGAFF. The V and J genes are TRBV11-2 and TRBJ1-1, with 7 bases aligning to TRBD1. The V gene end was trimmed by 1 base and the J gene end by 10 bases; junction bases not matched to a gene: 0. This CDR3 has 11 residues. Per germline, CDR1 SGHAT and CDR2 FQNNGV.

V gene TRBV11-3 combines with J gene TRBJ1-2; D is unclear. The CDR3 contains 13 residues. The germline CDR1 and CDR2 sequences are SGHNT and YENEEA. Trimming left V 3 bases short and J 5 bases short, with 10 bases between. CDR3 sequence (DNA): TGTGCCAGCAGCTTGATGGACCTATATGGCTACACCTTC. Protein sequence: CASSLMDLYGYTF. The entire variable domain, with the rest obtained from reference TRBV11-3 and TRBJ1-2, is as follows: EAGVVQSPRYKIIEKKQPVAFWCNPISGHNTLYWYLQNLGQGPELLIRYENEEAVDDSQLPKDRFSAERLKGVDSTLKIQPAELGDSAVYLCASSLMDLYGYTFGSGTRLTVV.

This clone was picked up a small number of times. The chain employs TRBV19 and TRBJ1-3; possibly TRBD1 for D (5 bases). The CDR3 has 14 amino acids. Germline CDR1 reads LNHDA; CDR2 reads SQIVND (reference sequence). V was trimmed by 3 bases and J by 5 bases, leaving 11 bases between them. The CDR3 DNA follows: TGTGCCAGTAGTATCTCGCAGGGCCGAAACACCATATATTTT. This codes for CASSISQGRNTIYF. The complete variable domain, with remaining parts taken from reference TRBV19 and TRBJ1-3, reads DGGITQSPKYLFRKEGQNVTLSCEQNLNHDAMYWYRQDPGQGLRLIYYSQIVNDFQKGDIAEGYSVSREKKESFPLTVTSAQKNPTAFYLCASSISQGRNTIYFGEGSWLTVV.

V gene TRBV27 combines with J gene TRBJ2-1, with 12 bases aligning to TRBD2. This CDR3 contains 18 residues. Germline V CDR1 and CDR2: MNHEY, SMNVEV (reference sequence). The ends lost 5 bases at V and 5 bases at J; junction bases unmatched: 13. The chain's CDR3 is CASSTLILAGGLDNEQFF. The CDR3 nucleotides are TGTGCCAGCAGTACCCTCATACTAGCGGGGGGATTAGACAATGAGCAGTTCTTC.

The chain uses TRBV7-8 and TRBJ2-7; TRBD2 matches 9 bases. V shed 5 bases and J 7 bases; nucleotides not matched to a gene: 6. Germline CDR1 and CDR2: SGHVS and FQNEAQ. This CDR3 region has 13 residues. The CDR3 sequence: CASSRSGGWEQYF. CDR3 sequence (DNA): TGTGCCAGCAGCCGTAGCGGGGGTTGGGAGCAGTACTTC.